The 30 T cell receptor beta chains below were found in one sample sequenced in a study of T cell responses to AZD1222 COVID-19 vaccine. Data came from immunoSEQ multiplex PCR; TCRdb stores just in-frame clones and leaves some out. Of more than 95,000 clones in the sample, roughly 90% were seen once. The material sequenced was peripheral blood, taken on day 0 of AZD1222 vaccination. The receptors derive from an adult in good health.

The chain joins TRBV5-1 to TRBJ2-7; tentatively, D is TRBD1 (7 bases). Trimming removed 5 bases from V and 3 bases from J, with 15 bases in between. The CDR3 is 14 residues long. Germline V CDR1 and CDR2: SGHRS, YFSETQ. The CDR3 reads CASRANRGLYEQYF. DNA for the CDR3: TGCGCCAGCAGAGCCAACAGGGGACTCTACGAGCAGTACTTC.

The chain couples TRBV6-1 to TRBJ2-7, with D tentatively TRBD1 (6 bases). Germline V gene data show CDR1 as MNHNS and CDR2 as SASEGT. CDR3 length: 15 amino acids. V dropped 3 bases and J dropped 5 bases, with 17 bases sitting between them. CDR3 sequence: CASSERKGGSDEQYF. CDR3 nucleotides: TGTGCCAGCAGTGAGAGGAAAGGGGGTTCGGACGAGCAGTACTTC.

This chain uses TRBV4-3 with TRBJ1-4; 7 bases agree with TRBD1. V trimming: 3 bases; J trimming: 3 bases; junction bases outside the gene matches: 7. CDR3 length equals 16 residues. CDR1 LGHNA and CDR2 YSLEER come from the germline V gene. In DNA, the CDR3 is TGCGCCAGCAGCCAGAGGGGGCCGGGAGCTAATGAAAAACTGTTTTTT. Residues: CASSQRGPGANEKLFF.

V gene TRBV12-3 or TRBV12-4 combines with J gene TRBJ2-7; possibly TRBD1 for D (6 bases). V dropped 1 base and J dropped 6 bases, with 10 bases sitting between them. The CDR3 is 13 residues long. CDR3 nucleotide sequence: TGTGCCAGCAGTTTAGAACAGGGTCTCGAGCAGTACTTC. Its translation: CASSLEQGLEQYF.

This chain links TRBV19 with TRBJ2-2; 12 bases line up with TRBD1. V trimming: 0 bases; J trimming: 5 bases; junction bases outside the gene matches: 4. The CDR3 spans 17 residues. Germline loops: CDR1 LNHDA, CDR2 SQIVND (reference sequence). CDR3 loop: CASSIDPGQGATGELFF. DNA of the CDR3: TGTGCCAGTAGTATAGATCCGGGACAGGGGGCGACCGGGGAGCTGTTTTTT.

This clone has a single count. The chain couples TRBV6-5 to TRBJ2-5; D is undetermined. V lost 11 bases, J lost 0 bases, and 19 bases lay in between. Per germline, CDR1 MNHEY and CDR2 SVGAGI. The CDR3 is 15 residues long. CDR3 DNA sequence: TGTGCCTCCACTTCCCGGGTCTCCCACCAAGAGACCCAGTACTTC. Its translation: CASTSRVSHQETQYF.

V is TRBV5-1 and J is TRBJ2-7; 8 nucleotides line up with TRBD1. After removal of 0 bases from V and 3 bases from J, the junction contained 5 bases not matched to a gene. This CDR3 is 15 amino acids long. CDR1 and CDR2 (germline): SGHRS, YFSETQ. The CDR3 bases are TGCGCCAGCAGCTTGGACAGGGGGTCTTACTACGAGCAGTACTTC. Protein: CASSLDRGSYYEQYF.

The chain carries TRBV30 and TRBJ1-1; D possibly corresponds to TRBD1 (5 bases). The CDR3 totals 14 residues. Germline CDR1 GTSNPN, CDR2 SVGIG (reference sequence). V was cut by 5 bases and J by 0 bases, with 13 bases left in between. The CDR3 protein is CAWGRGELNTEAFF. CDR3 nucleotide sequence: TGTGCCTGGGGACGAGGGGAATTGAACACTGAAGCTTTCTTT.

The chain couples TRBV11-2 to TRBJ2-7; D unresolved. The germline CDR1 and CDR2 sequences are SGHAT and FQNNGV. This CDR3 has 15 residues. Trimming cost V 5 bases and J 2 bases, with 16 bases left between them. CDR3 DNA: TGTGCCAGCAGCCCCCCGCACCTATCAACCTACGAGCAGTACTTC. It specifies CASSPPHLSTYEQYF.

The gene calls are TRBV18 and TRBJ2-1; 7 bases agree with TRBD1. With 1 base clipped from V and 6 bases from J, the junction kept 12 bases outside the gene matches. Germline V gives CDR1 KGHSH, CDR2 LQKENI. The CDR3 is 17 residues long. The CDR3 DNA reads TGTGCCAGCTCACCACTCTACCAGGGGGAACCAAGCAATGAGCAGTTCTTC. Its translation is CASSPLYQGEPSNEQFF.

This CDR3 reads CAWSNEAVDNEQFF. The CDR3 DNA reads TGTGCCTGGAGCAACGAGGCGGTAGACAATGAGCAGTTCTTC. The chain has TRBV30 and TRBJ2-1; D gene unclear. The CDR3 is made up of 14 amino acids. Trimming took off 3 bases at V and 5 bases at J, with 14 bases between the two ends. Germline-derived CDR1 and CDR2 are GTSNPN and SVGIG (reference sequence).

The chain has TRBV19 and TRBJ2-7, with TRBD1 matching 11 bases. CDR3 length: 14 residues. V gave up 6 bases and J gave up 8 bases; unmatched junction bases: 9. The germline gives CDR1 LNHDA, CDR2 SQIVND (reference sequence). CDR3 bases: TGTGCCAGTAGCGGGACAGGGGGTAACTCTAAGCAGTACTTC. This codes for CASSGTGGNSKQYF.

This chain joins TRBV5-5 and TRBJ2-7; D is possibly TRBD2 (5 bases). CDR3 length: 16 amino acids. Trimming removed 2 bases at V and 4 bases at J, with 19 bases between. Germline CDR1 and CDR2: SGHKS and YYEKEE (reference sequence). The CDR3 region is CASSLVGGFGLYEQYF. The CDR3 nucleotides are TGTGCCAGCAGCTTAGTAGGCGGGTTTGGCCTTTACGAGCAGTACTTC.

The J gene is TRBJ2-7, the V gene TRBV11-3, with a weak D call TRBD2 (7 bases). The CDR3 totals 15 residues. The V and J ends lost 1 base and 2 bases respectively, with 12 bases between them. The germline gives CDR1 SGHNT, CDR2 YENEEA. This CDR3 reads CASSLGGGDAYEQYF. The CDR3 DNA is TGTGCCAGCAGCTTAGGAGGGGGGGACGCCTACGAGCAGTACTTC.

This clone has just one count. The J gene is TRBJ2-5, the V gene TRBV28, with 9 nucleotides matching TRBD2. CDR1 and CDR2 (germline): MDHEN, SYDVKM. This CDR3 contains 16 residues. The V gene end was trimmed by 5 bases and the J gene end by 3 bases; junction bases not matched to a gene: 10. The CDR3 DNA sequence: TGTGCCAGCAGTCGGGGTAGCGGGGGAACCGAAGAGACCCAGTACTTC. It codes for CASSRGSGGTEETQYF.

V and J are TRBV7-3 and TRBJ1-4; D uncertain. Germline assignment: CDR1 SGHTA and CDR2 FQGTGA. This CDR3 comprises 14 residues. The V end lost 0 bases, the J end lost 3 bases, and 5 bases lay between the germline ends. CDR3 region: CASSLTSSNEKLFF. CDR3 DNA: TGTGCCAGCAGCTTAACTTCCTCTAATGAAAAACTGTTTTTT. Full variable domain (missing parts from reference TRBV7-3 and TRBJ1-4): GAGVSQTPSNKVTEKGKYVELRCDPISGHTALYWYRQSLGQGPEFLIYFQGTGAADDSGLPNDRFFAVRPEGSVSTLKIQRTERGDSAVYLCASSLTSSNEKLFFGSGTQLSVL.

The gene calls are TRBV11-3 and TRBJ1-1, with D maybe TRBD1 (5 bases). Trimming pared 1 base from V and 1 base from J, leaving 10 bases between. Looked up from germline, CDR1 is SGHNT and CDR2 is YENEEA. This CDR3 spans 15 amino acids. Here the CDR3 reads CASSLVQGRNTEAFF. The CDR3 DNA reads as TGTGCCAGCAGCTTAGTTCAGGGTAGGAACACTGAAGCTTTCTTT.

The rearrangement links TRBV27 to TRBJ2-7, with TRBD2 matching over 7 bases. J lost 3 bases, V lost 5 bases, and 4 bases had no gene match. Germline V gives CDR1 MNHEY, CDR2 SMNVEV (reference sequence). The CDR3 is 13 residues long. CDR3 sequence reads: CASSPWGGYEQYF. The CDR3 bases are TGTGCCAGCAGTCCATGGGGGGGCTACGAGCAGTACTTC.

The chain links TRBV30 to TRBJ2-1; D may match TRBD1 or TRBD2 (5 bases each). The CDR3 is made up of 11 amino acids. In germline, CDR1 is GTSNPN, CDR2 SVGIG (reference sequence). V shed 2 bases and J shed 14 bases, with 13 bases lying between them. CDR3 sequence reads: CAWSTGPAEFF. CDR3 DNA sequence: TGTGCCTGGAGTACGGGGCCCGCGGAGTTCTTC. The full variable domain, rest sourced from reference TRBV30 and TRBJ2-1, is SQTIHQWPATLVQPVGSPLSLECTVEGTSNPNLYWYRQAAGRGLQLLFYSVGIGQISSEVPQNLSASRPQDRQFILSSKKLLLSDSGFYLCAWSTGPAEFFGPGTRLTVL.

This chain uses TRBV6-6 with TRBJ1-3; 9 nucleotides align to TRBD1. V dropped 6 bases and J dropped 8; count of bases not matched to a gene: 8. Germline values: CDR1 MNHNY, CDR2 SVGAGI (reference sequence). CDR3 size: 14 residues. CDR3 amino acids: CASRWTGVEDTIYF. In nucleotides, the CDR3 is TGTGCCAGCAGATGGACAGGGGTGGAGGACACCATATATTTT.

The V call is TRBV27, the J call TRBJ2-1, with D possibly called TRBD1 or TRBD2 (6 bases each). CDR1 and CDR2 from the germline V gene are MNHEY and SMNVEV (reference sequence). The CDR3 covers 14 residues. The V end was cut by 3 bases, the J end by 5 bases, with 11 bases between. The CDR3 nucleotides are TGTGCCAGCAGTTTGGGGGGCTCTCACAATGAGCAGTTCTTC. Translation gives CASSLGGSHNEQFF.

The chain is built from TRBV9 and TRBJ2-7, with 9 bases lining up with TRBD2. The CDR3 has 15 amino acids. Germline trimming cut 2 bases from V and 2 bases from J; bases unmatched to any gene: 5. Germline-derived CDR1 and CDR2 are SGDLS and YYNGEE. The CDR3 loop reads CASSVSSGDTYEQYF. The CDR3 nucleotides read TGTGCCAGCAGCGTTTCTAGCGGGGATACCTACGAGCAGTACTTC.

This chain uses TRBV5-4 with TRBJ1-5; D call uncertain. Germline CDR1 and CDR2: SGHNT and YYREEE (reference sequence). This CDR3 spans 13 amino acids. The ends were cut back, 2 bases at V and 5 bases at J, with 8 bases in the middle. This CDR3 reads CASSLDVDQPQHF. The CDR3 DNA reads as TGTGCCAGCAGCTTAGACGTGGATCAGCCCCAGCATTTT.

Only one count was recorded for this clone. This chain joins TRBV18 and TRBJ2-1; 10 bases align to TRBD1. CDR1 and CDR2 from the germline V gene are KGHSH and LQKENI. Trimming took 6 bases from V and 3 from J; bases not matched to a gene: 5. This CDR3 comprises 15 residues. The CDR3 DNA sequence: TGTGCCAGCTCTGCCGGGACAGGGGACTACAATGAGCAGTTCTTC. This gives the protein CASSAGTGDYNEQFF.

The J gene is TRBJ1-1, the V gene TRBV6-5; D might be TRBD1 (5 bases). Germline V gene data show CDR1 as MNHEY and CDR2 as SVGAGI. V dropped 6 bases and J dropped 4 bases, with 9 bases sitting between them. The CDR3 is 12 amino acids. DNA for the CDR3: TGTGCCAGCAGAACAACAGGCACTGAAGCTTTCTTT. Protein product: CASRTTGTEAFF.

The chain carries TRBV27 and TRBJ2-3; D gene ambiguous. The V end was cut by 3 bases, the J end by 0 bases, with 10 bases between. CDR1 MNHEY and CDR2 SMNVEV come from the germline V gene (reference sequence). The CDR3 spans 15 residues. CDR3 residues: CASSFRGPSTDTQYF. Here the CDR3 DNA reads TGTGCCAGCAGTTTTCGCGGCCCTAGCACAGATACGCAGTATTTT.

V is TRBV5-6 and J is TRBJ2-3; 8 nucleotides line up with TRBD2. The junction had 11 bases not matched to a gene; V was cut back by 0 bases and J by 8 bases. The germline V gene has CDR1 SGHDT and CDR2 YYEEEE. This CDR3 has 16 amino acids. The CDR3 sequence: CASSLAELAVQVTQYF. The CDR3 nucleotides read TGTGCCAGCAGCTTGGCCGAACTAGCGGTGCAAGTTACGCAGTATTTT.

The genes are TRBV3-1 (or the pseudogene TRBV3-2) and TRBJ1-5; D remains unclear. Trimming took 0 bases from V and 4 from J, leaving 7 bases between them. Germline assignment: CDR1 LGHDT and CDR2 YNNKEL (reference sequence). The CDR3 is 14 residues long. As DNA, the CDR3 is TGTGCCAGCAGCCAAGATGCGAGGAATCAGCCCCAGCATTTT. It translates to CASSQDARNQPQHF.

In this sample, this clone turned up once. This chain's CDR3 is CAISESLWTSNTGELFF. The CDR3 DNA reads TGTGCCATCAGTGAGTCACTCTGGACTTCGAACACCGGGGAGCTGTTTTTT. The J gene is TRBJ2-2, the V gene TRBV10-3; TRBD2 is a possible D gene (5 bases). In germline, CDR1 is ENHRY, CDR2 SYGVKD. The V end was cut by 0 bases, the J end by 0 bases, with 11 bases between. This CDR3 comprises 17 residues.

The J gene is TRBJ1-3, the V gene TRBV9, with 7 positions matching TRBD1. Trimming at V came to 0 bases and at J to 1 base, leaving 1 base not matched to a gene. The CDR3 length is 15 residues. Germline CDR1 and CDR2: SGDLS and YYNGEE. The CDR3, as DNA: TGTGCCAGCAGCGTAGAGACAGGGTCTGGAAACACCATATATTTT. It codes for CASSVETGSGNTIYF.